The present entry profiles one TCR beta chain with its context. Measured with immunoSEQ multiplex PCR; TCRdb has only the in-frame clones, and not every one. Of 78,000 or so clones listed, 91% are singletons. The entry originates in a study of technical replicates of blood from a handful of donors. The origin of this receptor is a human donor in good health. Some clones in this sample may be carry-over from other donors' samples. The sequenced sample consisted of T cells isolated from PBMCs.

CDR3 amino acids: CASRLAKGAAGAGGHEQYF. The CDR3 DNA reads TGTGCAAGTCGCTTAGCGAAGGGAGCGGCGGGGGCGGGAGGGCACGAGCAGTACTTC. V gene TRBV12-2 combines with J gene TRBJ2-7; the table assigns TRBD2, which was not confirmed against the DNA. TRBV12-2 is recorded as a pseudogene. CDR3 length: 19 amino acids.